The sequence of this TCR beta chain was determined in a study of blood T cell repertoires in COVID-19. Looking at the study overall: There were acute and convalescent COVID-19 samples, and they came from the United States, Italy and Spain. Sample material is recorded as cDNA or gDNA derived from T cells, B-cell-depleted T cells, or PBMCs.

As processed by the authors: Reference gene primer amplification gave nucleated cell count estimates. Libraries were prepared by immunoSEQ multiplex PCR; TCRdb keeps only in-frame clonotypes and omits some of them. The D gene and trimming were derived from the DNA, and the V and J assignments and clone size from that table. The table lists approximately 65,000 clones, roughly three quarters of them singletons. The CDR3 length is 14 residues. J lost 5 bases, V lost 5 bases, and 6 bases had no gene match. Germline V gives CDR1 SGHTA, CDR2 FQGNSA. The specimen sequenced was peripheral blood. The V and J genes are TRBV7-2 and TRBJ1-1; 9 bases align to TRBD1. The receptor was isolated from a woman of 80 years or more with active or convalescent COVID-19. CDR3 loop: CASSPQGAGTEAFF. CDR3 sequence (DNA): TGTGCCAGCAGCCCACAGGGGGCGGGTACTGAAGCTTTCTTT.